Listed here are 12 T cell receptor beta chains from one sample, sequenced in a study of blood T cell repertoires in COVID-19. Only in-frame clones appear in the TCRdb table, and some are missing; sequencing was by immunoSEQ multiplex PCR. The data show hundreds of thousands of clones, about 88% seen once. Material for sequencing was PBMCs or T cells enriched from blood (not recorded which). The receptors here all came from a woman aged 50 to 60 who had recovered from COVID-19.

This clone was recorded a few times. The rearrangement uses TRBV7-8 and TRBJ1-6, with TRBD1 matching 7 bases. The CDR3 has 15 residues. Germline loops: CDR1 SGHVS, CDR2 FQNEAQ. V lost 0 bases to trimming and J lost 7 bases; unmatched junction nucleotides: 3. CDR3 DNA sequence: TGTGCCAGCAGCTTAGCGGGACAGCGAAATTCACCCCTCCACTTT. It yields the protein CASSLAGQRNSPLHF.

As concerns this clone: The junction differs from germline at one of its ends, possibly a read error. J is TRBJ2-7 and V is TRBV18, with 10 bases that match TRBD1. CDR1 and CDR2 from the germline V gene are KGHSH and LQKENI. The CDR3 totals 13 residues. The CDR3 coding sequence is TGTGCCAGCTCACATGCCGGACAGGGGGGCCAGGACTTC. Protein: CASSHAGQGGQDF.

This chain connects TRBV14 to TRBJ2-3, with TRBD2 matching over 7 bases. This CDR3 has 15 amino acids. Trimming removed 0 bases from V and 4 bases from J; junction bases left unmatched: 4. Germline V gene sequence: CDR1 SGHDN, CDR2 FVKESK. Here the CDR3 DNA reads TGTGCCAGCAGCCAAGATCGGGAGGTAGCAGATACGCAGTATTTT. Translating it yields CASSQDREVADTQYF.

The rearrangement joins TRBV29-1 to TRBJ2-1; no definite D call. The CDR3 loop spans 14 amino acids. Germline V gene lookup returns CDR1 SQVTM and CDR2 ANQGSEA. V was shortened by 3 bases and J by 0 bases, with 9 bases between the two germline ends. This CDR3 is CSVDTTGSYNEQFF. DNA for the CDR3: TGCAGCGTTGATACCACGGGCTCCTACAATGAGCAGTTCTTC.

The chain is built from TRBV6-2 or TRBV6-3 and TRBJ1-2, with TRBD1 as a possible D gene (6 bases). The CDR3 spans 14 residues. V was shortened by 5 bases and J by 8 bases, with 18 bases between the two germline ends. CDR1 and CDR2 (germline): MNHEY, SVGEGT. In DNA form, the CDR3 reads TGTGCCAGCAGTACCCTGGACAGTTTGGGCGGCTACACCTTC. Translated: CASSTLDSLGGYTF.

J is TRBJ1-2 and V is TRBV2, with a weak D call TRBD1 (6 bases). Germline V gene lookup returns CDR1 SNHLY and CDR2 FYNNEI. Trimming removed 6 bases at V and 5 bases at J, with 10 bases between. This CDR3 comprises 12 residues. The CDR3 here is CASREGGYGYTF. The CDR3 bases are TGTGCCAGCAGAGAGGGGGGGTATGGCTACACCTTC.

The chain carries TRBV19 and TRBJ2-7; 8 bases fit TRBD2. CDR1 and CDR2 from the germline V gene are LNHDA and SQIVND (reference sequence). V lost 2 bases to trimming and J lost 3 bases; unmatched junction nucleotides: 15. The CDR3 covers 18 residues. The DNA for the CDR3 is TGTGCCAGTAGTATAATGGTCACGGGAGGGCCGAATATCTACGAGCAGTACTTC. Protein: CASSIMVTGGPNIYEQYF.

The chain employs TRBV6-5 and TRBJ2-1, with 8 bases identical to TRBD1. Looked up from germline, CDR1 is MNHEY and CDR2 is SVGAGI. Trimming removed 1 base from V and 2 bases from J; junction bases left unmatched: 4. CDR3 length: 16 residues. DNA of the CDR3: TGTGCCAGCAGTTACTGGACAGGGAGCACCTACAATGAGCAGTTCTTC. Translated, it gives CASSYWTGSTYNEQFF.

This rearrangement joins TRBV2 to TRBJ1-2; 8 bases map to TRBD1. The V gene's germline CDR1 is SNHLY and CDR2 FYNNEI. This CDR3 has 13 residues. After removal of 3 bases from V and 6 bases from J, the junction contained 3 bases not matched to a gene. The CDR3 DNA follows: TGTGCCAGCAGTGAGACAGGGGTAAATGGCTACACCTTC. This gives the protein CASSETGVNGYTF.

The chain combines TRBV24-1 with TRBJ1-4; D possibly corresponds to TRBD1 (5 bases). Between the trimmed V and J ends, which lost 5 bases and 7 bases, there was a span of 13 bases. In germline, CDR1 is KGHDR, CDR2 SFDVKD. The CDR3 spans 14 residues. Here the CDR3 reads CATSGGLGSEKLFF. CDR3 coding DNA: TGTGCCACCAGTGGGGGACTAGGGAGTGAAAAACTGTTTTTT.

The chain recombines TRBV7-9 with TRBJ2-1; possibly TRBD2 for D (6 bases). The germline V gene has CDR1 SEHNR and CDR2 FQNEAQ (reference sequence). CDR3 length: 16 amino acids. V was clipped by 5 bases and J by 7 bases, with 21 bases between them. CDR3: CASSSGTISGLNEQFF. CDR3 sequence (DNA): TGTGCCAGCAGCAGCGGAACCATAAGCGGGTTAAATGAGCAGTTCTTC.

The chain is built from TRBV5-4 and TRBJ2-2; 8 bases agree with TRBD2. Looked up from germline, CDR1 is SGHNT and CDR2 is YYREEE (reference sequence). The CDR3 consists of 17 residues. Unmatched junction bases numbered 10, after V lost 2 bases and J lost 4 bases. The CDR3 region has the DNA TGTGCCAGCAGCTTTAGTTCGGTAGCGGGATCCACCGGGGAGCTGTTTTTT. Its protein is CASSFSSVAGSTGELFF.